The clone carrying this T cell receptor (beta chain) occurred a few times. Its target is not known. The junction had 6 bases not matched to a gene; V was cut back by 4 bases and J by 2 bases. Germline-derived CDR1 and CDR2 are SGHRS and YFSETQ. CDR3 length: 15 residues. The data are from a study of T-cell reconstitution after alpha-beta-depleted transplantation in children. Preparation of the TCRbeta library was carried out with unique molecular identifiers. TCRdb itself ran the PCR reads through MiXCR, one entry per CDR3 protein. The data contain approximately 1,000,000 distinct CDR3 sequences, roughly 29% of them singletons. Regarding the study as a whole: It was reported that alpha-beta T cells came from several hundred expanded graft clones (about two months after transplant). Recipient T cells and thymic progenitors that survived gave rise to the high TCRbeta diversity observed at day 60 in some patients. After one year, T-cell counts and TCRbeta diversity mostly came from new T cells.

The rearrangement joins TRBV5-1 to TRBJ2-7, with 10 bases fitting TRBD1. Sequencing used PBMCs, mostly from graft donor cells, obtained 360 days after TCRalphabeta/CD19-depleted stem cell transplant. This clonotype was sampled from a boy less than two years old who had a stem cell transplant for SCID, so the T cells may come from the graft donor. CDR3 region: CASSPGTGVTYEQYF. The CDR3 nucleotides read TGCGCCAGCAGCCCCGGGACAGGGGTTACCTACGAGCAGTACTTC. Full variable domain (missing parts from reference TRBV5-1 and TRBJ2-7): KAGVTQTPRYLIKTRGQQVTLSCSPISGHRSVSWYQQTPGQGLQFLFEYFSETQRNKGNFPGRFSGRQFSNSRSEMNVSTLELGDSALYLCASSPGTGVTYEQYFGPGTRLTVT.